This TCR beta chain emerged from a study of cytomegalovirus exposure and HLA in healthy donors. Study results and limitations: An ancestry cluster, one associated with Asian ancestry, reportedly showed fewer N-insertions than the approximately 660-donor mean in a later analysis. Per a prior analysis, the majority of TCR beta V segments were productive roughly 87% or roughly 30% of the time. It was in a later analysis that TCR association rates were seen to vary by HLA locus, highest for DRB1 and lowest for HLA-C.

The CDR3 contains 16 residues. Germline CDR1 MGHRA, CDR2 YSYEKL. Trimming cost V 4 bases and J 0 bases, with 14 bases left between them. All donors participated as healthy donors of bone marrow. As to this clone: The target antigen is unknown.

Both 60 Vbeta primers and 13 Jbeta primers went into the PCR. This table comes from immunoSEQ multiplex PCR, and its TCRdb copy is limited to in-frame clones, with some not included. The sample yields approximately 160,000 clones, about 70% seen once. The genes are TRBV4-1 and TRBJ2-3; D unclear. Sequenced input: PBMCs. The clonotype was recovered from a woman aged 40 to 55 in good health and CMV-seropositive. CDR3 bases: TGCGCCAGCAGCCCGATGGATCGAGGCAGCACAGATACGCAGTATTTT. Residues: CASSPMDRGSTDTQYF.